This TCR beta chain was documented in a study of blood T cells in healthy people across ages. Broader study findings: Age brought a roughly linear fall in TCR beta diversity measured per million T cells.

Samples each yielded at least 6 micrograms of total RNA. V gave up 0 bases and J gave up 5 bases, with 9 bases separating them. Germline CDR1 reads SGHRS; CDR2 reads YFSETQ. The CDR3 spans 14 residues. A second PCR of roughly 6 to 12 cycles used a sample-barcoded 5' primer and a J-beta primer mix. Each CDR3 protein gets one entry after TCRdb re-called the 5' RACE reads with MiXCR. This sample has around 1.5 million distinct CDR3 sequences, with approximately 32% found just once. This clonotype has just a few counts. Its antigen remains unidentified. Sequences were obtained from blood. J is TRBJ1-5 and V is TRBV5-1, with D unresolved. The TCR was taken from a young woman in good health. This CDR3 reads CASSLGGTDQPQHF. The CDR3 DNA sequence: TGCGCCAGCAGCTTGGGCGGAACCGATCAGCCCCAGCATTTT.